This is a list of T cell receptor beta chains from one sample in a study of T cells in Graves' hyperthyroidism and ophthalmopathy. Via MiXCR, TCRdb re-called the multiplex PCR reads, giving one row per CDR3 protein. The data contain some 600,000 distinct CDR3 sequences, over 11% of them singletons. Sequencing used blood. The receptors were sampled from a woman aged 30 to 39 with Graves' hyperthyroidism that later progressed to Graves' ophthalmopathy. CDR3s include the opening cysteine and the closing phenylalanine or tryptophan. The order of the fields is D gene, V gene, clone size, J gene, CDR3 DNA, CDR3 protein. D genes are given only for firm matches. Not all rows give a size; the values are once, few, many and, for expanded clones, a class.

.	TRBV15	many	TRBJ1-1	TGTGCCACCAGCAACCCCGTCTCAGCCGAAGCTTTCTTT	CATSNPVSAEAFF
.	TRBV20-1	.	TRBJ1-1	TGCAGTGCTAGATTTAGCGGATCCAGGGTCGAGCCGAACACTGAAGCTTTCTTT	CSARFSGSRVEPNTEAFF
TRBD1	TRBV6-5	.	TRBJ1-2	TGTGCCAGCAGTTACCCGGGACAGGGATTAGTTAACTATGGCTACACCTTC	CASSYPGQGLVNYGYTF
.	TRBV3-2	many	TRBJ1-1	TGTGCCAGCAGCGCCCGGGACAGGGCGAACACTGAAGCTTTCTTT	CASSARDRANTEAFF
.	TRBV6-1	.	TRBJ2-7	TGTGCCAGCATGACAGGCCCCCCCTACGAGCAGTACTTC	CASMTGPPYEQYF
.	TRBV18	many	TRBJ1-2	TGTGCCAGCTCACCAGAACAAGACTATGGCTACACCTTC	CASSPEQDYGYTF
.	TRBV7-8	many	TRBJ2-5	TGTGCCAGCAGCTTAGCTCCCGACTCTTACCCCCAAGAGACCCAGTACTTC	CASSLAPDSYPQETQYF
TRBD1	TRBV19	few	TRBJ2-2	TGTGCCAGTAGTTTGGACAGGGGGCAAACCGGGGAGCTGTTTTTT	CASSLDRGQTGELFF
.	TRBV7-2	.	TRBJ1-3	TGTGCCAGCAGCCCCGTCGGGAGCTCTGGAAACACCATATATTTT	CASSPVGSSGNTIYF
TRBD2	TRBV6-2/TRBV6-3	.	TRBJ2-2	TGTGCCAGCAGTCCTGGACTAGCGACCACCGGGGAGCTGTTTTTT	CASSPGLATTGELFF
.	TRBV11-3	many	TRBJ1-6	TGTGCCAGCAGCACCTCCAACAGGGCAAACAATTCACCCCTCCACTTT	CASSTSNRANNSPLHF
.	TRBV6-1	many	TRBJ1-1	TGTGCCAGCAGCCCCCAGGAGGGTACTGAAGCTTTCTTT	CASSPQEGTEAFF
.	TRBV6-2/TRBV6-3	many	TRBJ2-1	TGTGCCAGCAGTTACTCGAAAGGAACAAGCGGTGACGACAATGAGCAGTTCTTC	CASSYSKGTSGDDNEQFF
.	TRBV7-8	.	TRBJ1-3	TGTGCCAGCAGCGTTCGGACGGGAAACACCATATATTTT	CASSVRTGNTIYF
.	TRBV12-3/TRBV12-4	many	TRBJ2-1	TGTGCCAGCAGTTTAAGAGGACACTACAATGAGCAGTTCTTC	CASSLRGHYNEQFF
TRBD1	TRBV5-1	many	TRBJ1-1	TGCGCCAGCAGCATTACCGGGACAGGGCATACTGAAGCTTTCTTT	CASSITGTGHTEAFF
.	TRBV28	many	TRBJ2-7	TGTGCCAGCAGTTTAATCCGGGGCAAGTCCTACGAGCAGTACTTC	CASSLIRGKSYEQYF
.	TRBV28	once	TRBJ1-5	TGTGCCAGCAGTCTTCAGCAAAGATTGGGGGATCAGCCCCAGCATTTT	CASSLQQRLGDQPQHF
.	TRBV29-1	many	TRBJ2-3	TGCAGCGTCGAGCAACCGGGAGAGGCAGATACGCAGTATTTT	CSVEQPGEADTQYF
.	TRBV6-1	.	TRBJ1-1	TGTGCCAGCAGTGAGGTGCGACTGAACACTGAAGCTTTCTTT	CASSEVRLNTEAFF
.	TRBV20-1	many	TRBJ2-7	TGCAGTGCAGATTGTCCCACTCCATCCTACGAGCAGTACTTC	CSADCPTPSYEQYF
.	TRBV7-2	many	TRBJ1-5	TGTGCCAGCAGCGGCAGGGGTCAGCCCCAGCATTTT	CASSGRGQPQHF
.	TRBV15	many	TRBJ2-7	TGTGCCACCAGCAGAGGATCCGCAGGGCCTAGCTACGAGCAGTACTTC	CATSRGSAGPSYEQYF
.	TRBV6-2/TRBV6-3	.	TRBJ1-3	TGTGCCAGCAGTTCGACCAGTGCTCTGGAAGACACCATATATTTT	CASSSTSALEDTIYF
TRBD2	TRBV20-1	many	TRBJ2-7	TGCAGTGCTGAACTCGCAACTAGCGGGTACGAGCAGTACTTC	CSAELATSGYEQYF
TRBD1	TRBV5-6	.	TRBJ2-7	TGTGCCAGCAGCCAACCCCCGGGACAGGGGGCTGGTGAGCAGTACTTC	CASSQPPGQGAGEQYF
.	TRBV25-1	few	TRBJ1-5	TGTGCCAGCGGTGAAGGCAATCAGCCCCAGCATTTT	CASGEGNQPQHF
TRBD1	TRBV28	many	TRBJ1-1	TGTACCAGCAGTCCCCCGGACAGGGATGAGTCTGAAGCTTTCTTT	CTSSPPDRDESEAFF
.	TRBV6-1	many	TRBJ2-7	TGTGCCAGCAATAACAGGGCAACCGAGCAGTACTTC	CASNNRATEQYF